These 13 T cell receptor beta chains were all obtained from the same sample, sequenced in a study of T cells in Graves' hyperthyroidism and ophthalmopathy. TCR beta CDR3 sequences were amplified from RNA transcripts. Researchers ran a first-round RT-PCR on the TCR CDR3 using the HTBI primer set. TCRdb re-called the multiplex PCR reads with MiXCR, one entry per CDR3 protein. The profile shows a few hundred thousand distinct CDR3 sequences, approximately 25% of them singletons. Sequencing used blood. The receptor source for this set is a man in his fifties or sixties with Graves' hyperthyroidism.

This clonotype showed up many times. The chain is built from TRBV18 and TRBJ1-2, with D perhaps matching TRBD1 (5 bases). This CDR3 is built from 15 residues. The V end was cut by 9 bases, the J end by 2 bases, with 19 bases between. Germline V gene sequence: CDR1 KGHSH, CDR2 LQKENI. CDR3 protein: CASLPRGAENYGYTF. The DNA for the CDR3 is TGTGCCAGTCTCCCTCGAGGGGCGGAGAACTATGGCTACACCTTC.

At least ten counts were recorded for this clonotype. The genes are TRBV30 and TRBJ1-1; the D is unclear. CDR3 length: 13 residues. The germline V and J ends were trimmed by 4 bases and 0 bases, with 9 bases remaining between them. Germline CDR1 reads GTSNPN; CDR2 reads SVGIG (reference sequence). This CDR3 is CAWTGNMNTEAFF. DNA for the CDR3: TGTGCCTGGACCGGTAACATGAACACTGAAGCTTTCTTT.

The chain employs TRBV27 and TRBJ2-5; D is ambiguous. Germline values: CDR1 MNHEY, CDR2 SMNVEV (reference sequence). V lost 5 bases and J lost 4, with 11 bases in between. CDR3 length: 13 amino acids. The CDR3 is CASSHRVRETQYF. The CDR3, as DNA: TGTGCCAGCAGTCATCGGGTCCGAGAGACCCAGTACTTC.

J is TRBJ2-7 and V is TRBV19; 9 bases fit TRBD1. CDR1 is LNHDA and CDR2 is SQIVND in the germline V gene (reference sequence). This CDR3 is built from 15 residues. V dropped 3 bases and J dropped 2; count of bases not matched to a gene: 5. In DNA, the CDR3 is TGTGCCAGTAGTATCCAGGGGACAGGGCCCTACGAGCAGTACTTC. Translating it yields CASSIQGTGPYEQYF. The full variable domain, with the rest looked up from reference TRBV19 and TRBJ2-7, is DGGITQSPKYLFRKEGQNVTLSCEQNLNHDAMYWYRQDPGQGLRLIYYSQIVNDFQKGDIAEGYSVSREKKESFPLTVTSAQKNPTAFYLCASSIQGTGPYEQYFGPGTRLTVT.

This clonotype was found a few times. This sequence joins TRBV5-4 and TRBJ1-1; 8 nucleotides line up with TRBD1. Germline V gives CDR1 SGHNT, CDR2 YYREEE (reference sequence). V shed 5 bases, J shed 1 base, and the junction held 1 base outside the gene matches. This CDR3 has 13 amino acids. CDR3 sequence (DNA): TGTGCCAGCAGGGACAGGGAGAACACTGAAGCTTTCTTT. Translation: CASRDRENTEAFF. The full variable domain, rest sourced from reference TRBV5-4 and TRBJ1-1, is ETGVTQSPTHLIKTRGQQVTLRCSSQSGHNTVSWYQQALGQGPQFIFQYYREEENGRGNFPPRFSGLQFPNYSSELNVNALELDDSALYLCASRDRENTEAFFGQGTRLTVV.

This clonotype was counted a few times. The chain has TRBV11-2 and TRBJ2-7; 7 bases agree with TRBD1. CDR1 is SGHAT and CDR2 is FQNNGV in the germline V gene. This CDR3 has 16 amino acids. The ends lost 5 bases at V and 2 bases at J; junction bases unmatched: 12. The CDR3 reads CASSRLIRDRTYEQYF. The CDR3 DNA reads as TGTGCCAGCAGCCGACTCATTCGGGACAGAACCTACGAGCAGTACTTC.

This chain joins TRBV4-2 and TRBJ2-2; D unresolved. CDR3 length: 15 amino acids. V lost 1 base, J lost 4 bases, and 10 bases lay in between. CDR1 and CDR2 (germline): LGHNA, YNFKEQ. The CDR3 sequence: CASSQGSVGTGELFF. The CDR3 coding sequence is TGTGCCAGCAGCCAAGGATCAGTTGGCACCGGGGAGCTGTTTTTT.

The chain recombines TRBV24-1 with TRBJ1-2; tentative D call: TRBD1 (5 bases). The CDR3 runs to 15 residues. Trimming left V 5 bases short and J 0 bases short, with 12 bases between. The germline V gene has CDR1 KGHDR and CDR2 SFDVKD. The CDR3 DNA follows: TGTGCCACCAGTGCCCCGGGGCCATCTAACTATGGCTACACCTTC. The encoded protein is CATSAPGPSNYGYTF.

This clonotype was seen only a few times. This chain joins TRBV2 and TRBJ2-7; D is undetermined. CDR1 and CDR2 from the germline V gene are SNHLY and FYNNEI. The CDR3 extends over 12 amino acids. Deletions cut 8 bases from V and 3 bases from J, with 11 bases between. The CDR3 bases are TGTGCCAGCTCCAGACAAAACTACGAGCAGTACTTC. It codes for CASSRQNYEQYF.

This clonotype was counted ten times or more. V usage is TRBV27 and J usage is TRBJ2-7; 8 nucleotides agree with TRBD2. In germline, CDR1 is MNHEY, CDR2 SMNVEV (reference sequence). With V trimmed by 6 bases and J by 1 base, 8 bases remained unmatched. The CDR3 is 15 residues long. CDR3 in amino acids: CASSSKPSGSYEQYF. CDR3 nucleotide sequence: TGTGCCAGCAGCTCCAAGCCTAGCGGGTCCTACGAGCAGTACTTC.

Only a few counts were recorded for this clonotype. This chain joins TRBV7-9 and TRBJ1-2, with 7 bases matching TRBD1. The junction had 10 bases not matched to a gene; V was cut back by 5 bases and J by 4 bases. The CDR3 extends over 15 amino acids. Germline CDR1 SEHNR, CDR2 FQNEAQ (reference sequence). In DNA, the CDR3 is TGTGCCAGCAGCACCGACAGGGACTTCTTCTATGGCTACACCTTC. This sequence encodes CASSTDRDFFYGYTF.

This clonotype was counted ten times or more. The CDR3 loop is CASSPPGGREWGDTQYF. In DNA, the CDR3 is TGTGCCAGCAGCCCACCTGGAGGGCGGGAGTGGGGTGACACGCAGTATTTT. The J gene is TRBJ2-3, the V gene TRBV7-2; TRBD2 matches 7 bases. The germline V gene has CDR1 SGHTA and CDR2 FQGNSA. The V and J ends lost 5 bases and 9 bases, in that order; junction bases with no gene match: 20. The CDR3 extends over 17 amino acids.

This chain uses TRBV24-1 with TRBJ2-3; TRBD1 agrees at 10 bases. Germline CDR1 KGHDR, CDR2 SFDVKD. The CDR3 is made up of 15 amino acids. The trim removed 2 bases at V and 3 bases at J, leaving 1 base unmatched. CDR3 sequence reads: CATSDWDRGTDTQYF. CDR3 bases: TGTGCCACCAGTGATTGGGACAGGGGAACAGATACGCAGTATTTT.